This T cell receptor beta chain appears in the sequencing data of a study of molecular identifiers for immune sequencing clone quantification. Study-wide context: In replicates, the authors split RNA from roughly 18,000 or 92,000 naive CD8 cells five ways and sequenced four. Study outcomes and limitations: Researchers reportedly could pick up spiked Jurkat TCR RNA from one cell mixed into 1 million or so naive cells.

This clonotype was counted at least ten times. As yet, its antigen is unknown. Naive CD8 T cells were FACS-sorted by CD8+CD4-CCR7+CD45RA+ markers. For bulk TCR libraries, previously described methods and listed TCR primers were used. TCRdb reanalysed the PCR reads using MiXCR and keeps one entry per CDR3 protein. The table records approximately 670,000 distinct CDR3 sequences, about 20% of them present only once. The V gene's germline CDR1 is SGHTA and CDR2 FQGNSA. CDR3 length: 15 amino acids. V gave up 0 bases and J gave up 5 bases, with 13 bases separating them. The sample consisted of naive CD8+ T cells from blood, with Jurkat cell RNA spiked in. The subset here: FACS-sorted CD8+CD4-CCR7+CD45RA+ naive T cells. The clonotype was recovered from a human donor in good health. Some libraries in this study had Jurkat cell RNA spiked in. The rearrangement joins TRBV7-2 to TRBJ1-1; D is undetermined. Written as DNA, the CDR3 is TGTGCCAGCAGCTTAGCGCTCGGTTTAGAAACTGAAGCTTTCTTT. It specifies CASSLALGLETEAFF.